The clone carrying this T cell receptor beta chain appeared once. Its antigen remains unidentified. Data came from immunoSEQ multiplex PCR; TCRdb stores just in-frame clones and leaves some out. The sample has hundreds of thousands of clones, about 96% seen once. This entry comes from a study of shared clonotypes between healthy human individuals. Negatively enriched CD4+ T cells were divided by CD45RA into naive and memory. Study-wide results and limits: Generally, naive subsets (rather than memory subsets) showed larger estimated richness. Clonotypes shared by all four sorted-subset donors had higher generation probabilities than non-shared clonotypes. Sharing of clonotypes among donors was expected to vary with sequencing depth.

Trimming left V 5 bases short and J 8 bases short, with 21 bases between. The CDR3 sequence is 16 residues long. Germline-derived CDR1 and CDR2 are SGHVS and FNYEAQ. The sample was naive CD4+ T cells sorted from blood. Subset in this sample: CD45RA+ positively selected. The V call is TRBV7-6, the J call TRBJ2-2, with D possibly being TRBD1 or TRBD2 (5 bases each). The receptor comes from a woman in her twenties or thirties in good health. CDR3 bases: TGTGCCAGCAGCCGGTCGGGACGTACCACACGGGGGGAGCTGTTTTTT. Its translation is CASSRSGRTTRGELFF. The full variable domain, its missing parts supplied by reference TRBV7-6 and TRBJ2-2, is GAGVSQSPRYKVTKRGQDVALRCDPISGHVSLYWYRQALGQGPEFLTYFNYEAQQDKSGLPNDRFSAERPEGSISTLTIQRTEQRDSAMYRCASSRSGRTTRGELFFGEGSRLTVL.